This paragraph reports one T cell receptor beta chain. What it recognizes is unknown. The data stem from a study of identical twins. Study-wide results and caveats: A cross-sectional statistical analysis, not follow-up of the same donors, supported the conclusions. Alpha sequences that were out-of-frame and twin-shared showed an excess of low generation probability.

The CDR3 spans 12 residues. Germline V gene sequence: CDR1 SQVTM, CDR2 ANQGSEA. Losses at the gene ends were 6 bases for V and 6 bases for J; bases not matched to a gene: 2. TCRdb reprocessed the 5' RACE reads via MiXCR and lists one record per CDR3 protein. The table shows about 200,000 distinct CDR3 sequences, with more than 6.5% occurring only once. Another study also made use of these data, one on yellow fever vaccine responses in identical twins. As reported in that work: Convergence reportedly seemed to mark part of the twins' vaccine T cell response, with personalization marking the rest.

The TCR comes from a woman aged 18-29 years in good health. The specimen was memory (CD45RO+) T cells sorted from blood. V gene TRBV29-1 combines with J gene TRBJ2-1; 10 nucleotides align to TRBD1. DNA for the CDR3: TGCAGCGTCGGGGACAGGGGCAATGAGCAGTTCTTC. Amino acid sequence: CSVGDRGNEQFF.